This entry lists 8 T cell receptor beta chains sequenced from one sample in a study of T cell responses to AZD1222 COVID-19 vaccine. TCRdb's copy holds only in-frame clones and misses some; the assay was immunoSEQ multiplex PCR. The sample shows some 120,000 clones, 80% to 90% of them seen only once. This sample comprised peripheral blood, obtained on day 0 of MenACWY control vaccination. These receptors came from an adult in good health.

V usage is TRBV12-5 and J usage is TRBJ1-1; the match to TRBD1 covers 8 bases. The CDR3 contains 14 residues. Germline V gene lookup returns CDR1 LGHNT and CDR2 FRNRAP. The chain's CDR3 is CATYRGGMNTEAFF. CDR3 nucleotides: TGTGCAACTTACAGGGGGGGAATGAACACTGAAGCTTTCTTT.

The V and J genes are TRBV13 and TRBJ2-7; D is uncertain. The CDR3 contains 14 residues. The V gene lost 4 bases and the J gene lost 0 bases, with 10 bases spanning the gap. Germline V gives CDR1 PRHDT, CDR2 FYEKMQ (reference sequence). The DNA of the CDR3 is TGTGCCAGCAGCTCCCAGCGCGACTCCTACGAGCAGTACTTC. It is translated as CASSSQRDSYEQYF.

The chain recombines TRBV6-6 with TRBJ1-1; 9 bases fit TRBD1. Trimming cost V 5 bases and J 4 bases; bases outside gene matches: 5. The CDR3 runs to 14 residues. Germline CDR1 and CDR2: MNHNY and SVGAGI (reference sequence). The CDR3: CASSTNRGLTEAFF. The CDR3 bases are TGTGCCAGCAGTACAAACAGGGGGCTCACTGAAGCTTTCTTT.

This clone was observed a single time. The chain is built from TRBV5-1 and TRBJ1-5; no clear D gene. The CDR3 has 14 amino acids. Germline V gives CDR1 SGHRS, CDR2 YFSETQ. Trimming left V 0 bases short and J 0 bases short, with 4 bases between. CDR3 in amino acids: CASSLGYSNQPQHF. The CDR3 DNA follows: TGCGCCAGCAGCTTGGGGTATAGCAATCAGCCCCAGCATTTT.

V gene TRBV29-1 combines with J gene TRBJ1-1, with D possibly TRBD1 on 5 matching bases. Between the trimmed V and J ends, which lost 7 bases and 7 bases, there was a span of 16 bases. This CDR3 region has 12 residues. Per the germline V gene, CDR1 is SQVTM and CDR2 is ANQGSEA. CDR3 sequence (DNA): TGCAGCGCCCCCCAGGGACGGGGTGAAGCTTTCTTT. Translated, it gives CSAPQGRGEAFF.

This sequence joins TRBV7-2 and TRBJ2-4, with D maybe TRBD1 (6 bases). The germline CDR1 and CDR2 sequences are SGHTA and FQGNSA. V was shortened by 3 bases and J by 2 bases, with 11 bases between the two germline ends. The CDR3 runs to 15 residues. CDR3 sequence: CASSLTGVPKNIQYF. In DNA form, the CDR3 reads TGTGCCAGCAGCTTGACAGGAGTGCCCAAAAACATTCAGTACTTC. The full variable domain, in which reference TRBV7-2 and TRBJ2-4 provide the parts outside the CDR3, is GAGVSQSPSNKVTEKGKDVELRCDPISGHTALYWYRQSLGQGLEFLIYFQGNSAPDKSGLPSDRFSAERTGGSVSTLTIQRTQQEDSAVYLCASSLTGVPKNIQYFGAGTRLSVL.

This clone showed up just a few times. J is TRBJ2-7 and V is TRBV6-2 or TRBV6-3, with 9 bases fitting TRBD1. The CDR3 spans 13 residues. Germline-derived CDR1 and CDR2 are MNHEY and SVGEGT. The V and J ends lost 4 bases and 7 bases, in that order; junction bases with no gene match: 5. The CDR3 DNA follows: TGTGCCAGCAGTTTCGACAGGGGGAGGGAGCAGTACTTC. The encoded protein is CASSFDRGREQYF.

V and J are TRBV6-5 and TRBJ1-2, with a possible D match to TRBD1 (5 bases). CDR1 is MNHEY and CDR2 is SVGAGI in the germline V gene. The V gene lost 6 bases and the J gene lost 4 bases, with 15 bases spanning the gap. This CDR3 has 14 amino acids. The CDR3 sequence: CASSPGPQLYGYTF. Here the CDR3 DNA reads TGTGCCAGCAGCCCGGGGCCTCAACTCTATGGCTACACCTTC.